This T cell receptor beta chain was captured by sequencing in a study of blood T cell repertoires in COVID-19 (dated by TCRdb to 2018 to 2021). In the study overall: Samples from collaborators originated in the United States, Italy and Spain and spanned both the acute and convalescent phases of COVID-19. The prospective study material was composed of cDNA or gDNA derived from T cells, B-cell-depleted T cells, or PBMCs. Deeply sampled blood TCRbeta repertoires from subjects exposed to, actively infected with, or recovered from COVID-19 were included in the dataset. The repertoires were released in a freely available public database meant as a resource for research on the immune response to SARS-CoV-2. The samples were drawn from the first 160 participants of the ongoing ImmuneRACE study and from about 1,200 subjects provided by 6 global collaborators. Nearly every sample came with metadata listing a de-identified subject ID, COVID-19 status, age in years and sex. Where available, HLA class I and class II types were obtained from metadata supplied by the sample provider rather than from assay-based typing.

Broad study findings and their caveats: Clinical and demographic metadata were provided uncurated, with the amount varying by source and participant.

The immunoSEQ Assay, a bias-controlled multiplex PCR, was used to amplify TCRbeta CDR3 regions from genomic DNA. From the authors' description of their analysis: Nucleated cell counts per sample were estimated from amplification of reference gene primers within the assay. To quantify the absolute abundance of each unique TCRbeta CDR3 rearrangement, sequence reads were collapsed and filtered. For each sample, productive Simpson clonality was calculated by taking the square root of Simpson's diversity index across productive rearrangements. TCRdb took this table from immuneACCESS and kept in-frame rearrangements with V and J called. Such tables lack part of the clones; where checked against another copy, unresolved V genes explain under half of the gap, and the rest is unexplained. The V and J calls and clone size come from that table; D and trimming were worked out from the DNA. Present in this sample are 100,000 to 130,000 clones, 70% to 90% of which were seen just once. In total, the top ten clones hold 6.5% to 7% of the sample.

As concerns this clone: It has no known antigen specificity. Base quality data are lacking; no much larger clone is found one base away.

A distance of 17 bases separates the germline ends of V and J, which lose 5 bases and 14 bases respectively. Per the germline V gene (reference sequence), SGHKS is the CDR1 and YYEKEE is the CDR2. The CDR3 contains 13 residues, cysteine and phenylalanine counted. This entry keeps only the CDR3 DNA: 39 bases, framed from base 1. Whole blood was collected in K2EDTA tubes by collaborating institutions according to the institutions' own protocols. Collaborator samples were shipped for TCRbeta analysis as frozen whole blood, isolated PBMCs, or DNA extracted from either sample type. This receptor chain uses TRBV5-5 and TRBJ1-6, with no confidently assigned D gene. The specimen sequenced was peripheral blood. This clonotype was obtained from a man aged 50-59 years with active or convalescent COVID-19. The DNA is as follows: TGTGCCAGCAGGATAGCAACAACGGGGTCCCTCCACTTT. This gives the protein CASRIATTGSLHF.